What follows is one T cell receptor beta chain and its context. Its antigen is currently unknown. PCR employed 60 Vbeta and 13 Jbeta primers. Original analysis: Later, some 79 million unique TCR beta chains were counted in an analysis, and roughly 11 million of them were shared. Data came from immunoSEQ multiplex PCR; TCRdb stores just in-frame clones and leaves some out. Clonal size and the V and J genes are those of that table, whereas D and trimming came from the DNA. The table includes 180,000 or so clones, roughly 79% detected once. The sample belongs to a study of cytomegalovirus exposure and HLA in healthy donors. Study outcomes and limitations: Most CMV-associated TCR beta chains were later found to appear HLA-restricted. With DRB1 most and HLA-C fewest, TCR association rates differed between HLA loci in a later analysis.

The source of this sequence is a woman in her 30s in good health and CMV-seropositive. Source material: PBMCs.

In nucleotides, the CDR3 is TGTGCCAGCAGTGAGGTCAGGGATGGCACTGAAGCTTTCTTT. It codes for CASSEVRDGTEAFF. V and J are TRBV2 and TRBJ1-1; D is possibly TRBD1 (5 bases). This CDR3 region has 14 residues. V lost 3 bases to trimming and J lost 4 bases, with 12 bases between them. Germline CDR1 reads SNHLY; CDR2 reads FYNNEI. Variable domain in full (rest from reference TRBV2 and TRBJ1-1): EPEVTQTPSHQVTQMGQEVILRCVPISNHLYFYWYRQILGQKVEFLVSFYNNEISEKSEIFDDQFSVERPDGSNFTLKIRSTKLEDSAMYFCASSEVRDGTEAFFGQGTRLTVV.